This T cell receptor beta chain was recovered during a study of identical twins' blood T cells. TCRdb called the 5' RACE reads again in MiXCR, with one record for every CDR3 protein. The table lists 300,000 to 400,000 distinct CDR3 sequences, about 28% of them singletons. This clonotype has just a few counts. Germline-derived CDR1 and CDR2 are MGHRA and YSYEKL. The V end was cut by 2 bases, the J end by 0 bases, with 10 bases between. The CDR3 extends over 15 amino acids. J is TRBJ1-2 and V is TRBV4-1; D not certain. The TCR was taken from a woman aged 18-49 years in good health. The sample was PBMCs. The DNA of the CDR3 is TGCGCCAGCAGCCAACAAGACACCGCTAACTATGGCTACACCTTC. It yields the protein CASSQQDTANYGYTF.